This entry concerns a single TCR beta chain. The authors processed graft tissue to release intraepithelial and lamina propria lymphocytes. The data derive from a study of graft-versus-host responses after intestinal transplantation. The V end lost 7 bases, the J end lost 0 bases, and 13 bases lay between the germline ends. The CDR3 spans 15 residues. Germline V gene data show CDR1 as LNHDA and CDR2 as SQIVND (reference sequence). The data were produced by immunoSEQ multiplex PCR, yet TCRdb's version contains in-frame clones alone and is incomplete. The sample gives roughly 4,000 clones, around 76% of which show up once; roughly 7.7% is in the top ten.

Material: ileum tissue, obtained 17 days after transplant. The J gene is TRBJ1-5, the V gene TRBV19, with D unresolved. This TCR derives from a human patient who received an intestinal transplant, so some T cells may come from the graft donor. DNA of the CDR3: TGTGCCAGTAAATCTAGGTCGGCTAGCAATCAGCCCCAGCATTTT. Translated, it gives CASKSRSASNQPQHF. The full variable domain, in which reference TRBV19 and TRBJ1-5 provide the parts outside the CDR3, is DGGITQSPKYLFRKEGQNVTLSCEQNLNHDAMYWYRQDPGQGLRLIYYSQIVNDFQKGDIAEGYSVSREKKESFPLTVTSAQKNPTAFYLCASKSRSASNQPQHFGDGTRLSIL.